This T cell receptor beta chain was sequenced during a study of T cells after yellow fever vaccination. The wider study: When fractions had low cell numbers, they were prepared with SMART-Seq v4 Ultra Low Input. Study findings and constraints: Clones from primary vaccination mostly reappeared after the booster (96% CD4, approximately 91% CD8).

Researchers made TCR cDNA using 5'RACE template switching, and this step added a universal primer site and UMIs. TCRdb reanalysed the 5' RACE reads using MiXCR and keeps one entry per CDR3 protein. The sample includes under 150,000 distinct CDR3 sequences, about 8% of them seen just once. This clonotype was recorded at least ten times. Its antigen is as yet unknown. The CDR3 has 14 amino acids. Germline V gene data show CDR1 as LNHDA and CDR2 as SQIVND (reference sequence). Between the trimmed V and J ends, which lost 5 bases and 4 bases, there was a span of 14 bases. Material: CD4+ T cells sorted from PBMCs, obtained 5 days after the yellow fever booster vaccination. The TCR originated in a man aged 25-40 years who received the YFV17D yellow fever vaccine. The chain links TRBV19 to TRBJ1-2; weak D call: TRBD1 (5 bases). The CDR3 nucleotides are TGTGCCAGTAGTGGGACCGGGGCCATCTATGGCTACACCTTC. Translated, it gives CASSGTGAIYGYTF. Combining the CDR3 with reference TRBV19 and TRBJ1-2 gives the whole variable domain DGGITQSPKYLFRKEGQNVTLSCEQNLNHDAMYWYRQDPGQGLRLIYYSQIVNDFQKGDIAEGYSVSREKKESFPLTVTSAQKNPTAFYLCASSGTGAIYGYTFGSGTRLTVV.